The 8 T cell receptor beta chains presented below share a single source sample, sequenced in a study of shared T cell receptors in the human thymus. The table came from immunoSEQ multiplex PCR; TCRdb's copy has only in-frame clones and leaves some out. The data show 700,000 or so clones, around 85% seen once. These data also featured in a second study, about human thymus T cells.

The sample taken for sequencing was thymocytes. Every receptor here comes from a girl under three years old with a congenital heart defect.

The rearrangement uses TRBV6-1 and TRBJ2-7, with TRBD1 identical over 9 bases. The CDR3 runs 19 residues. CDR1 MNHNS and CDR2 SASEGT come from the germline V gene. Germline trimming cut 3 bases from V and 3 bases from J; bases unmatched to any gene: 18. CDR3 protein: CASSEVHRGPPLSLYEQYF. CDR3 DNA: TGTGCCAGCAGTGAGGTACACAGGGGGCCCCCACTATCACTCTACGAGCAGTACTTC.

The chain has TRBV7-8 and TRBJ1-5, with D possibly being TRBD1 (6 bases). The CDR3 totals 16 residues. Trimming took 5 bases from V and 2 from J, leaving 16 bases between them. Germline V gene data show CDR1 as SGHVS and CDR2 as FQNEAQ. CDR3 nucleotides: TGTGCCAGCAGCCTAGGGGGGAGGGTAGGCAATCAGCCCCAGCATTTT. The encoded protein is CASSLGGRVGNQPQHF.

The chain is built from TRBV15 and TRBJ2-7; the match to TRBD1 covers 9 bases. V shed 0 bases, J shed 5 bases, and the junction held 8 bases outside the gene matches. Germline V gene data show CDR1 as LNHNV and CDR2 as YYDKDF (reference sequence). The CDR3 loop spans 16 amino acids. The CDR3 sequence: CATSREGRRDRDEQYF. The CDR3 region has the DNA TGTGCCACCAGCAGAGAAGGGAGGAGGGACAGGGACGAGCAGTACTTC.

The V gene is TRBV5-1, the J gene TRBJ2-1; 7 nucleotides match TRBD1. Trimming removed 3 bases from V and 4 bases from J; junction bases left unmatched: 19. The CDR3 covers 19 residues. Germline CDR1 reads SGHRS; CDR2 reads YFSETQ. The CDR3 protein is CASSWLRDRVPRFYNEQFF. The CDR3 DNA reads as TGCGCCAGCAGCTGGCTCCGAGACAGGGTGCCGAGATTTTACAATGAGCAGTTCTTC.

The chain couples TRBV4-2 to TRBJ2-1, with D maybe TRBD1 (6 bases). V lost 6 bases to trimming and J lost 0 bases, with 12 bases between them. CDR3 length: 15 amino acids. CDR1 and CDR2 from the germline V gene are LGHNA and YNFKEQ. In nucleotides, the CDR3 is TGTGCCAGCAGGACTGACAGGAGCTCCTACAATGAGCAGTTCTTC. As protein: CASRTDRSSYNEQFF.

This sequence joins TRBV5-6 and TRBJ2-7; 7 nucleotides match TRBD2. J lost 6 bases, V lost 2 bases, and 5 bases had no gene match. The CDR3 is made up of 13 amino acids. The germline CDR1 and CDR2 sequences are SGHDT and YYEEEE. CDR3 coding DNA: TGTGCCAGCAGCTTCCTTTGGGGGGGCGAGCAGTACTTC. Translating it yields CASSFLWGGEQYF. Supplemented by reference TRBV5-6 and TRBJ2-7, the full variable domain reads DAGVTQSPTHLIKTRGQQVTLRCSPKSGHDTVSWYQQALGQGPQFIFQYYEEEERQRGNFPDRFSGHQFPNYSSELNVNALLLGDSALYLCASSFLWGGEQYFGPGTRLTVT.

This clone has just a few counts. The CDR3 region is CASSHQTGLSSYNSPLHF. CDR3 in DNA: TGCGCCAGCAGCCACCAGACAGGGCTGAGCTCCTATAATTCACCCCTCCACTTT. The J gene is TRBJ1-6, the V gene TRBV4-3; 7 positions match TRBD1. The trim removed 3 bases at V and 0 bases at J, leaving 8 bases unmatched. Germline assignment: CDR1 LGHNA and CDR2 YSLEER. The CDR3 is made up of 18 amino acids.

V is TRBV7-6 and J is TRBJ1-2, with 9 bases aligning to TRBD1. This CDR3 has 16 amino acids. Trimming cost V 5 bases and J 5 bases; bases outside gene matches: 12. Germline assignment: CDR1 SGHVS and CDR2 FNYEAQ. CDR3 DNA: TGTGCCAGCAGCCAACCCCCGGGACAGGGATTTTATGGCTACACCTTC. This encodes CASSQPPGQGFYGYTF.